This TCR beta chain was profiled in a study of cytomegalovirus exposure and HLA in healthy donors. Study-wide points: Links to common viral pathogens appeared, in a later analysis, for several of the most significant clusters. Some TCR beta chains (roughly 160 of them) were listed as cytomegalovirus-associated. In a later analysis, specific HLA alleles were associated with around 17,000 TCR beta sequences at a 0.05 false discovery rate.

With respect to this clone: The antigen is not known.

60 Vbeta and 13 Jbeta primers were used in PCR. Method: immunoSEQ multiplex PCR; TCRdb's copy keeps in-frame clones and lacks some. The table lists under 150,000 clones, around three quarters of them singletons. This receptor was taken from a middle-aged woman in good health and CMV-seropositive. Sequenced input: PBMCs.

The chain's CDR3 is CATSRDLETQYF. In DNA, the CDR3 is TGTGCCACCAGCAGAGACCTAGAGACCCAGTACTTC. V usage is TRBV15 and J usage is TRBJ2-5; D remains unclear. Germline values: CDR1 LNHNV, CDR2 YYDKDF (reference sequence). The V and J ends lost 0 bases and 4 bases respectively, with 3 bases between them. This CDR3 contains 12 residues. The full variable domain, completed using reference TRBV15 and TRBJ2-5, is DAMVIQNPRYQVTQFGKPVTLSCSQTLNHNVMYWYQQKSSQAPKLLFHYYDKDFNNEADTPDNFQSRRPNTSFCFLDIRSPGLGDTAMYLCATSRDLETQYFGPGTRLLVL.